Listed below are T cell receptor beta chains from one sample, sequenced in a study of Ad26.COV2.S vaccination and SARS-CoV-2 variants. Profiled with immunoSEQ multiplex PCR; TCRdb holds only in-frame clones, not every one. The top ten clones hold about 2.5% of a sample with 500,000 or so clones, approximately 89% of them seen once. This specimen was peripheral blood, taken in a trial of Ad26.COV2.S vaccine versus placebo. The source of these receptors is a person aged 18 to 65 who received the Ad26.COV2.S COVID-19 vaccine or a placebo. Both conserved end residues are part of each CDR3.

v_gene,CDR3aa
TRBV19,CASSIRTPLGPLHF
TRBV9,CASSAQAGELFF
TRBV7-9,CASSPPRRAGGGTGELFF
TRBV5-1,CASSLEGQGTPVYGYTF
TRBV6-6,CASSYGEGNQPQHF
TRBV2,CASSESIGRGNTIYF
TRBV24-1,CATKSQITGELFF
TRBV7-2,CASSLDFRTGVEETQYF
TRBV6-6,CASSYLSAPGGYTF
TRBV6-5,CASSYPVGSSYEQYF
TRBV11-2,CASSLAGGGVGETQYF
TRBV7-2,CASSLRQGVRAFF
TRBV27,CASRSSHFNYGYTF
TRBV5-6,CASSYGREDGYTF
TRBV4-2,CASSQDIRRDTEAFF
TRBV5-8,CASSLKVWMDTNTDTQYF
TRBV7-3,CASSFGYTDTQYF
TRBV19,CASSITRGLGTGELFF
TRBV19,CASSLGRAYGYTF
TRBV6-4,CASSWKPRDSLGTDTQYF
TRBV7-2,CASSLGRPYEQYF
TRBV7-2,CASSHRQATYEQYF
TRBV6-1,CASSDRYGADTQYF
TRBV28,CASSLPTTLSSGIYNEQFF
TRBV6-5,CASTSSLTVVYEQFF
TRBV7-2,CASTPEGQETQYF
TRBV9,CASSVVIRQNYGYTF
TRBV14,CASRSSRGPNYGYTF
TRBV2,CASSVQGSSNQPQHF
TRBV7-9,CASGVHMNTEAFF
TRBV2,CASRPTGRSNEKLFF
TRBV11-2,CASSLTSYNSPLHF
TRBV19,CASSPIDRVGETQYF
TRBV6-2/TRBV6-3,CASSRPRTEVSGNTIYF
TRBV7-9,CASSTGLRVGEKLFF
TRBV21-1,CASSSNRTSGRGGNEQFF
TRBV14,CASSQGGYEQYF
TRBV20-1,CSASTVNSNQPQHF
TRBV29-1,CSVEKLANTGELFF
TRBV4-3,CASSATLGGIGDSNQPQHF
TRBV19,CASKHLRGDTQYF
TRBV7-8,CASSRQGRYEKLFF
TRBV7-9,CASSATLANSYNEQFF
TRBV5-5,CASSSTSGGYNEQFF
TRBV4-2,CASSPEETGSSYNEQFF